What follows are 9 T cell receptor beta chains derived from one specimen sequenced in a study of cytomegalovirus exposure and HLA in healthy donors. It was with 60 Vbeta and 13 Jbeta primers that the PCR ran. Clones were read by immunoSEQ multiplex PCR, and TCRdb kept only the in-frame ones, dropping some. The table has about 190,000 clones, 81% seen once. The sequencing input was PBMCs. The receptor set was obtained from a man aged 35-49 years in good health and CMV-seropositive.

On this clone: This CDR3 is missing its conserved last phenylalanine or tryptophan, likely due to a read error. The DNA is left out, because the CDR3 cannot be placed on it with certainty; the CDR3 is given as TCRdb lists it. This chain joins TRBV12-2 and TRBJ2-7; the table's D call, TRBD1, has no DNA check behind it. TRBV12-2 is a pseudogene locus. The CDR3 numbers 13 amino acids, ends counted. The CDR3 protein is CASRLTRTAALPD.

Here the CDR3 reads CSVGAAGGRNEQYF. CDR3 sequence (DNA): TGCAGCGTTGGGGCGGCGGGCGGGCGAAACGAGCAGTACTTC. V usage is TRBV29-1 and J usage is TRBJ2-7, with D possibly TRBD2 on 5 matching bases. V shed 4 bases and J shed 5 bases, with 18 bases lying between them. Germline loops: CDR1 SQVTM, CDR2 ANQGSEA. CDR3 length equals 14 residues.

J is TRBJ2-3 and V is TRBV6-1; perhaps TRBD1 as D (6 bases). Between the trimmed V and J ends, which lost 6 bases and 2 bases, there was a span of 12 bases. The CDR3 sequence is 14 residues long. Germline CDR1 MNHNS, CDR2 SASEGT. The CDR3 loop reads CASRTGQFTDTQYF. CDR3 coding DNA: TGTGCCAGCAGAACTGGACAGTTCACAGATACGCAGTATTTT.

The chain couples TRBV29-1 to TRBJ2-1; 8 positions agree with TRBD2. The germline gives CDR1 SQVTM, CDR2 ANQGSEA. V shed 2 bases and J 3 bases; nucleotides not matched to a gene: 3. This CDR3 comprises 14 residues. In DNA, the CDR3 is TGCAGCGTTGAATGGCGGGGGGACTACAATGAGCAGTTCTTC. Amino acid sequence: CSVEWRGDYNEQFF.

The chain carries TRBV5-4 and TRBJ2-3, with 10 nucleotides matching TRBD2. The V gene's germline CDR1 is SGHNT and CDR2 YYREEE (reference sequence). Trimming removed 4 bases from V and 1 base from J; junction bases left unmatched: 6. The CDR3 totals 16 residues. CDR3 sequence reads: CASSPGLAVGTDTQYF. The CDR3 DNA follows: TGTGCCAGCAGCCCAGGACTAGCGGTCGGCACAGATACGCAGTATTTT.

V gene TRBV7-2 combines with J gene TRBJ2-2; TRBD2 matches at 12 bases. Germline loops: CDR1 SGHTA, CDR2 FQGNSA. The CDR3 has 16 residues. The junction had 3 bases not matched to a gene; V was cut back by 6 bases and J by 1 base. The CDR3 here is CASRKTSGGNTGELFF. In DNA, the CDR3 is TGTGCCAGCAGAAAGACTAGCGGGGGGAACACCGGGGAGCTGTTTTTT.

This clone was found once. Germline and junction disagree at one end, which may indicate a read error. The chain combines TRBV28 with TRBJ2-2; 8 bases agree with TRBD1. The germline CDR1 and CDR2 sequences are MDHEN and SYDVKM. The CDR3 length is 16 residues. The CDR3, as DNA: TGTGCCAGCCAAACGGCGGGACAGGCGAATACCGGGGAGCTGTTTTTT. Translated: CASQTAGQANTGELFF.

The CDR3 DNA sequence: TGTGCCAGCAGCTCCGGGACTAGCGGGAGGCGGGGCGAGCAGTACTTC. Amino acid sequence: CASSSGTSGRRGEQYF. The V call is TRBV11-3, the J call TRBJ2-7; 15 nucleotides agree with TRBD2. V shed 4 bases, J shed 6 bases, and the junction held 7 bases outside the gene matches. CDR1 SGHNT and CDR2 YENEEA come from the germline V gene. This CDR3 spans 16 amino acids.

V usage is TRBV27 and J usage is TRBJ1-4; 7 bases line up with TRBD1. The trim removed 5 bases at V and 4 bases at J, leaving 10 bases unmatched. Looked up from germline, CDR1 is MNHEY and CDR2 is SMNVEV (reference sequence). This CDR3 is built from 16 residues. The CDR3 loop reads CASSTSRTGFNEKLFF. The DNA of the CDR3 is TGTGCCAGCAGTACGTCCCGGACAGGCTTTAATGAAAAACTGTTTTTT.